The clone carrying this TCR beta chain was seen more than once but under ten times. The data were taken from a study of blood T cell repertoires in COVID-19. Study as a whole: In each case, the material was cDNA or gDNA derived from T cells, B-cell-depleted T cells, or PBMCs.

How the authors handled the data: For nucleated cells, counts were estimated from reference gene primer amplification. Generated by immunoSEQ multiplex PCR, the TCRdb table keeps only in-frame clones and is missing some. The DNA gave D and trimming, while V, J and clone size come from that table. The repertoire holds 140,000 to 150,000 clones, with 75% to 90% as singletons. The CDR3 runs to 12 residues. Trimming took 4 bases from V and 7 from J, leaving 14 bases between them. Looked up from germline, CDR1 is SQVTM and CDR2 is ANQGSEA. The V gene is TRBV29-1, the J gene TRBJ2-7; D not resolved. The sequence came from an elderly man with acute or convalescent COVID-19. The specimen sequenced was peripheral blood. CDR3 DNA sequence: TGCAGCGTTGTGGGCAGAACAAATGAGCAGTACTTC. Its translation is CSVVGRTNEQYF.